The rows below give T cell receptor beta chains drawn from one sample of a study of identical twins. A single record per CDR3 protein comes from TCRdb applying MiXCR to the 5' RACE reads. The sample carries 200,000 to 250,000 distinct CDR3 sequences, 7.5% recorded once. These data were also reused for a study on yellow fever vaccine responses in identical twins.

The sequenced sample consisted of memory (CD45RO+) T cells sorted from blood. The receptors here all came from a young woman in good health. The CDR3 runs from the conserved cysteine through the conserved F or W. The D gene is left open where the match is weak. The size field is filled for only some rows; it gives once, few, many or a size class.

clone_size: many; v_call: TRBV15; d_call: NA; j_call: TRBJ2-1; cdr3_nt: TGTGCCACCAGCAGAGATCACCCGGGGTCCACCGGGGAGCAGTTCTTC; cdr3_aa: CATSRDHPGSTGEQFF
clone_size: many; v_call: TRBV29-1; d_call: NA; j_call: TRBJ2-1; cdr3_nt: TGCAGCGTTGACTGGGGCTACAATGAGCAGTTCTTC; cdr3_aa: CSVDWGYNEQFF
clone_size: NA; v_call: TRBV29-1; d_call: NA; j_call: TRBJ1-1; cdr3_nt: TGCAGCGTTGACCAACCCTCTGGGGTTGAAGCTTTCTTT; cdr3_aa: CSVDQPSGVEAFF
clone_size: few; v_call: TRBV7-9; d_call: TRBD1; j_call: TRBJ1-5; cdr3_nt: TGTGCCAGCAGCCTTCAGACAGGGCAGCCCCAGCATTTT; cdr3_aa: CASSLQTGQPQHF
clone_size: NA; v_call: TRBV6-2/TRBV6-3; d_call: NA; j_call: TRBJ1-2; cdr3_nt: TGTGCCAGCAGTCCAAACGGGGAGGCCTATGGCTACACCTTC; cdr3_aa: CASSPNGEAYGYTF
clone_size: many; v_call: TRBV13; d_call: TRBD2; j_call: TRBJ2-4; cdr3_nt: TGTGCCAGCAGCACTAGAGCAACCGCCGGGACTAGCGGGGGGCCTAACAAAAACATTCAGTACTTC; cdr3_aa: CASSTRATAGTSGGPNKNIQYF
clone_size: NA; v_call: TRBV30; d_call: NA; j_call: TRBJ2-5; cdr3_nt: TGTGCCTGGAGTGTCTTTAAGGGGACCCAGTACTTC; cdr3_aa: CAWSVFKGTQYF
clone_size: few; v_call: TRBV24-1; d_call: NA; j_call: TRBJ2-6; cdr3_nt: TGTGCCACCACCCAGGCAGGGGCCAACGTCCTGACTTTC; cdr3_aa: CATTQAGANVLTF
clone_size: many; v_call: TRBV5-1; d_call: NA; j_call: TRBJ1-4; cdr3_nt: TGCGCCAGCAGCTTCGCGGAAGGCCCCCGGGCTGAAAAACTGTTTTTT; cdr3_aa: CASSFAEGPRAEKLFF
clone_size: few; v_call: TRBV25-1; d_call: TRBD2; j_call: TRBJ2-2; cdr3_nt: TGTGCCAGCAGTGAGTCGACTAGCGGGGAGAACACCGGGGAGCTGTTTTTT; cdr3_aa: CASSESTSGENTGELFF
clone_size: few; v_call: TRBV6-5; d_call: NA; j_call: TRBJ2-3; cdr3_nt: TGTGCCAGCAGTTACTCGGCTAGTTCCACAGATACGCAGTATTTT; cdr3_aa: CASSYSASSTDTQYF
clone_size: many; v_call: TRBV27; d_call: NA; j_call: TRBJ2-7; cdr3_nt: TGTGCCTCCGGAGTGGCGTCAAATTCCTACGAGCAGTACTTC; cdr3_aa: CASGVASNSYEQYF
clone_size: many; v_call: TRBV4-3; d_call: NA; j_call: TRBJ2-2; cdr3_nt: TGCGCCAGCAGCCCACAAGTCACCGGGGAGCTGTTTTTT; cdr3_aa: CASSPQVTGELFF
clone_size: few; v_call: TRBV7-2; d_call: NA; j_call: TRBJ2-3; cdr3_nt: TGTGCCAGCAGCAACGGGCTAGACAGGATTACAGATACGCAGTATTTT; cdr3_aa: CASSNGLDRITDTQYF
clone_size: few; v_call: TRBV21-1; d_call: NA; j_call: TRBJ1-1; cdr3_nt: TGTGCCAGCAGCAAAGGAGACTTTGAGGAGACTTTCTTT; cdr3_aa: CASSKGDFEETFF
clone_size: many; v_call: TRBV12-3/TRBV12-4; d_call: NA; j_call: TRBJ2-7; cdr3_nt: TGTGCCAGCAGGACTTCCCCCGGCGAGCAGTACTTC; cdr3_aa: CASRTSPGEQYF
clone_size: many; v_call: TRBV10-3; d_call: TRBD2; j_call: TRBJ2-3; cdr3_nt: TGTGCCATCAGTTCCGGACTAGCGGGGGGTCGCACAGATACGCAGTATTTT; cdr3_aa: CAISSGLAGGRTDTQYF
clone_size: NA; v_call: TRBV11-2; d_call: TRBD1; j_call: TRBJ2-3; cdr3_nt: TGTGCCAGCAGTCCCAGGGGGACGGCGTCCCTCACAGATACGCAGTATTTT; cdr3_aa: CASSPRGTASLTDTQYF
clone_size: NA; v_call: TRBV4-1; d_call: TRBD2; j_call: TRBJ2-7; cdr3_nt: TGCGCCAGCAGCCCACTAGCGGGGGGGAGGTCGCAGTACTTC; cdr3_aa: CASSPLAGGRSQYF
clone_size: NA; v_call: TRBV6-2/TRBV6-3; d_call: NA; j_call: TRBJ2-1; cdr3_nt: TGTGCCAGCGACTCTGATCGTGAGCAGTTCTTC; cdr3_aa: CASDSDREQFF
clone_size: few; v_call: TRBV6-1; d_call: NA; j_call: TRBJ1-6; cdr3_nt: TGTGCCAGTCGACCGGGAAATTCACCCCTCCACTTT; cdr3_aa: CASRPGNSPLHF
clone_size: many; v_call: TRBV10-1; d_call: TRBD2; j_call: TRBJ2-1; cdr3_nt: TGCGCCAGCAGCGAAAGCCTAGCGGGAGGGTATGGAGACAATGAGCAGTTCTTC; cdr3_aa: CASSESLAGGYGDNEQFF
clone_size: NA; v_call: TRBV11-2; d_call: TRBD2; j_call: TRBJ2-7; cdr3_nt: TGTGCCAGCAGCCCAAACCATAGCGGGACCTACGAGCAGTACTTC; cdr3_aa: CASSPNHSGTYEQYF
clone_size: many; v_call: TRBV3-1; d_call: NA; j_call: TRBJ2-3; cdr3_nt: TGTGCCAGCAGCCTCTTAACCTCCACAGATACGCAGTATTTT; cdr3_aa: CASSLLTSTDTQYF
clone_size: many; v_call: TRBV7-8; d_call: NA; j_call: TRBJ2-7; cdr3_nt: TGTGCCAGCAGCTTAGAATTCGAGCAGTACTTC; cdr3_aa: CASSLEFEQYF
clone_size: many; v_call: TRBV5-1; d_call: NA; j_call: TRBJ2-3; cdr3_nt: TGCGCCAGCAGCTTGTCGCCTGCGTTTACAGATACGCAGTATTTT; cdr3_aa: CASSLSPAFTDTQYF
clone_size: few; v_call: TRBV5-1; d_call: TRBD2; j_call: TRBJ2-1; cdr3_nt: TGCGCCAGCAGCACTAGCGGGAGCACCTACAATGAGCAGTTCTTC; cdr3_aa: CASSTSGSTYNEQFF
clone_size: NA; v_call: TRBV20-1; d_call: NA; j_call: TRBJ1-2; cdr3_nt: TGCAGTGCTAGAGATGGTGCGCACCGCGATGGCTACACCTTC; cdr3_aa: CSARDGAHRDGYTF
clone_size: many; v_call: TRBV6-1; d_call: NA; j_call: TRBJ1-5; cdr3_nt: TGTGCCATCGCCGACGGTAGCAATCAGCCCCAGCATTTT; cdr3_aa: CAIADGSNQPQHF
clone_size: many; v_call: TRBV9; d_call: NA; j_call: TRBJ2-4; cdr3_nt: TGTGCCAGCAGCGTAGGGACAGAAAACATTCAGTACTTC; cdr3_aa: CASSVGTENIQYF
clone_size: many; v_call: TRBV5-1; d_call: NA; j_call: TRBJ2-1; cdr3_nt: TGCGCCAGCAGGGTCGCGGGGTCGTACTACAATGAGCAGTTCTTC; cdr3_aa: CASRVAGSYYNEQFF
clone_size: NA; v_call: TRBV24-1; d_call: NA; j_call: TRBJ2-7; cdr3_nt: TGTGCCACCAGTGATCAAACTAGTTCCCACGAGCAGTACTTC; cdr3_aa: CATSDQTSSHEQYF
clone_size: many; v_call: TRBV5-1; d_call: TRBD1; j_call: TRBJ2-3; cdr3_nt: TGCGCCAGCAGCTCTGACAGGGGAATTACGCAGTATTTT; cdr3_aa: CASSSDRGITQYF
clone_size: few; v_call: TRBV11-2; d_call: TRBD1; j_call: TRBJ2-5; cdr3_nt: TGTGCCAGCAGCTTAGCCAGGGGGCCCCAAGAGACCCAGTACTTC; cdr3_aa: CASSLARGPQETQYF
clone_size: many; v_call: TRBV10-3; d_call: TRBD2; j_call: TRBJ2-3; cdr3_nt: TGTGCCACCAACGAGGGAAGCGGGAGTGGAGATACGCAGTATTTT; cdr3_aa: CATNEGSGSGDTQYF
clone_size: many; v_call: TRBV6-1; d_call: TRBD2; j_call: TRBJ2-1; cdr3_nt: TGTGCCAGCAGCTCCAGGACTAGCGGGAGTGGGAATGAGCAGTTCTTC; cdr3_aa: CASSSRTSGSGNEQFF
clone_size: few; v_call: TRBV6-2/TRBV6-3; d_call: NA; j_call: TRBJ1-1; cdr3_nt: TGTGCCAGCAGTTACACGGGGGGAACTGAAGCTTTCTTT; cdr3_aa: CASSYTGGTEAFF
clone_size: few; v_call: TRBV6-4; d_call: NA; j_call: TRBJ2-1; cdr3_nt: TGTGCCAGCAGTGACGATGAGGGGTCCTACAATGAGCAGTTCTTC; cdr3_aa: CASSDDEGSYNEQFF
clone_size: many; v_call: TRBV4-3; d_call: TRBD1; j_call: TRBJ2-6; cdr3_nt: TGCGCCAGCTCCACAGGGGTGTCAAGCTCTGGGGCCAACGTCCTGACTTTC; cdr3_aa: CASSTGVSSSGANVLTF
clone_size: many; v_call: TRBV12-3/TRBV12-4; d_call: TRBD1; j_call: TRBJ1-1; cdr3_nt: TGTGCCAGCAGGACAGGGCTGAACACTGAAGCTTTCTTT; cdr3_aa: CASRTGLNTEAFF
clone_size: few; v_call: TRBV9; d_call: TRBD2; j_call: TRBJ2-7; cdr3_nt: TGTGCCAGCAGCGTAGCCGGGGGGGGCTACGAGCAGTACTTC; cdr3_aa: CASSVAGGGYEQYF
clone_size: NA; v_call: TRBV5-1; d_call: TRBD1; j_call: TRBJ2-2; cdr3_nt: TGCGCCAGCAGCCGTCGGACAGGTGCGAACACCGGGGAGCTGTTTTTT; cdr3_aa: CASSRRTGANTGELFF
clone_size: few; v_call: TRBV6-1; d_call: NA; j_call: TRBJ1-5; cdr3_nt: TGTGCCAGCACTGACCCTACAGGTTGGAATCAGCCCCAGCATTTT; cdr3_aa: CASTDPTGWNQPQHF
clone_size: NA; v_call: TRBV6-1; d_call: TRBD1; j_call: TRBJ2-7; cdr3_nt: TGTGCCAGCAGTGGGACAGGGTCCATCTACGAGCAGTACTTC; cdr3_aa: CASSGTGSIYEQYF
clone_size: few; v_call: TRBV12-3/TRBV12-4; d_call: NA; j_call: TRBJ1-4; cdr3_nt: TGTGCCAGCAAGCCGGGACCGCTTAATGAAAAACTGTTTTTT; cdr3_aa: CASKPGPLNEKLFF
clone_size: few; v_call: TRBV30; d_call: NA; j_call: TRBJ2-3; cdr3_nt: TGTGCCTGGACTTCTGGGGTTAGCACAGATACGCAGTATTTT; cdr3_aa: CAWTSGVSTDTQYF